What follows describes a single T cell receptor beta chain. Its antigen is not known. These data belong to a study of cytomegalovirus exposure and HLA in healthy donors. Study observations and caveats: Highly shared variants forming one cluster were likely a sequencing artifact. CMV serostatus was the sole immune exposure data available. The classifier was said to identify cytomegalovirus status with high specificity and sensitivity.

Both 60 Vbeta primers and 13 Jbeta primers went into the PCR. TCRdb keeps only in-frame clones here, not all; method: immunoSEQ multiplex PCR. The table includes 90,000 to 120,000 clones, roughly 82% detected once. The V end was cut by 6 bases, the J end by 7 bases, with 12 bases between. The CDR3 is 12 residues long. CDR1 and CDR2 (germline): SNHLY, FYNNEI. This sequence joins TRBV2 and TRBJ2-5; D is perhaps TRBD2 (6 bases). Material: PBMCs. The TCR sequence derives from a man aged 25 to 40 in good health and CMV-seropositive. CDR3 sequence: CASREGLGTQYF. Written as DNA, the CDR3 is TGTGCCAGCAGGGAGGGGCTTGGGACCCAGTACTTC.